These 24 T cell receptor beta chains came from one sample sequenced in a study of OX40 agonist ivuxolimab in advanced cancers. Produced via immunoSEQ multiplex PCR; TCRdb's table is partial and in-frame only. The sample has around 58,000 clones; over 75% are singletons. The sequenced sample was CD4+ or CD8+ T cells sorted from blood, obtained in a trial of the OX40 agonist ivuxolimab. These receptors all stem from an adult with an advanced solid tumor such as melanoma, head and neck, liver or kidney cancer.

The CDR3 bases are TGTGCCAGCAGTGTAGCGGGAGAGGTCGGGGAGCTGTTTTTT. Its protein product is CASSVAGEVGELFF. The chain uses TRBV28 and TRBJ2-2; 9 bases align to TRBD2. The CDR3 is made up of 14 amino acids. V shed 5 bases, J shed 7 bases, and the junction held 5 bases outside the gene matches. Germline V CDR1 and CDR2: MDHEN, SYDVKM.

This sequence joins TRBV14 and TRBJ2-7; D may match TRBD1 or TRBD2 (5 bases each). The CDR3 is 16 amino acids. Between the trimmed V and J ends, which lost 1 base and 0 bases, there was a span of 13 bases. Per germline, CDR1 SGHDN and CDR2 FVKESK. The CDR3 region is CASSQVAGTSSYEQYF. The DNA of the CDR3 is TGTGCCAGCAGCCAAGTGGCAGGGACGAGCTCCTACGAGCAGTACTTC.

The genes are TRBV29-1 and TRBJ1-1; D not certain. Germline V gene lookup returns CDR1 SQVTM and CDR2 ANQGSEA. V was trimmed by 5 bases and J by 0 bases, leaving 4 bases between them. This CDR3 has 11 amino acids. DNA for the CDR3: TGCAGCGTTAAGTTGAACACTGAAGCTTTCTTT. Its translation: CSVKLNTEAFF.

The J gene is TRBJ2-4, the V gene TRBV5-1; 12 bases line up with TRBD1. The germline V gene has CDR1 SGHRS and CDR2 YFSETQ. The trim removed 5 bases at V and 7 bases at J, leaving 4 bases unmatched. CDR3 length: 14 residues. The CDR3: CASRAGTGGNIQYF. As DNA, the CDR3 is TGCGCCAGCAGGGCCGGGACAGGGGGCAACATTCAGTACTTC.

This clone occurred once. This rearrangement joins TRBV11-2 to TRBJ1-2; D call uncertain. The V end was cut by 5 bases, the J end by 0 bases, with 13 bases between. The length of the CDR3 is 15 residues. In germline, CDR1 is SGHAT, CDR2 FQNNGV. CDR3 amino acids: CASSPWAGANYGYTF. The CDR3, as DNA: TGTGCCAGCAGCCCGTGGGCCGGGGCTAACTATGGCTACACCTTC. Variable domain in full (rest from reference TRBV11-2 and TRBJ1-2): EAGVAQSPRYKIIEKRQSVAFWCNPISGHATLYWYQQILGQGPKLLIQFQNNGVVDDSQLPKDRFSAERLKGVDSTLKIQPAKLEDSAVYLCASSPWAGANYGYTFGSGTRLTVV.

The chain's CDR3 is CASSLDGRTSGYNEQFF. In DNA form, the CDR3 reads TGTGCCAGCAGCTTAGACGGTCGGACTAGCGGCTACAATGAGCAGTTCTTC. The V gene is TRBV11-2, the J gene TRBJ2-1, with 10 positions matching TRBD2. There are 17 residues in the CDR3. V lost 0 bases and J lost 3; bases outside the gene matches: 5. CDR1 SGHAT and CDR2 FQNNGV come from the germline V gene.

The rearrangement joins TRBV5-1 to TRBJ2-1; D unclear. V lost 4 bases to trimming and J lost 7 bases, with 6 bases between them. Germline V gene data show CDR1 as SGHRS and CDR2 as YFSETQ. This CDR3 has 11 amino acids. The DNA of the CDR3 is TGCGCCAGCAGCGAACTAAATGAGCAGTTCTTC. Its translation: CASSELNEQFF. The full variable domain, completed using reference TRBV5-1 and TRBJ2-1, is KAGVTQTPRYLIKTRGQQVTLSCSPISGHRSVSWYQQTPGQGLQFLFEYFSETQRNKGNFPGRFSGRQFSNSRSEMNVSTLELGDSALYLCASSELNEQFFGPGTRLTVL.

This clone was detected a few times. CDR3 DNA: TGTGCCAGCAGCTCAGGGACCGTGAACACTGAAGCTTTCTTT. This encodes CASSSGTVNTEAFF. This sequence joins TRBV7-2 and TRBJ1-1, with a tentative D call TRBD1 (5 bases). The CDR3 sequence is 14 residues long. Germline assignment: CDR1 SGHTA and CDR2 FQGNSA. Trimming left V 4 bases short and J 0 bases short, with 9 bases between. Supplemented by reference TRBV7-2 and TRBJ1-1, the full variable domain reads GAGVSQSPSNKVTEKGKDVELRCDPISGHTALYWYRQSLGQGLEFLIYFQGNSAPDKSGLPSDRFSAERTGGSVSTLTIQRTQQEDSAVYLCASSSGTVNTEAFFGQGTRLTVV.

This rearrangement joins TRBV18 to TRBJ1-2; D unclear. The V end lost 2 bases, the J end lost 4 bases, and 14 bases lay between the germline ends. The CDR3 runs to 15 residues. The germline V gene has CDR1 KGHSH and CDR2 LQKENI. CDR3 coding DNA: TGTGCCAGCTCACCATCCGGGGAGACAATCTATGGCTACACCTTC. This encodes CASSPSGETIYGYTF. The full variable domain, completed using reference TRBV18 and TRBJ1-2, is NAGVMQNPRHLVRRRGQEARLRCSPMKGHSHVYWYRQLPEEGLKFMVYLQKENIIDESGMPKERFSAEFPKEGPSILRIQQVVRGDSAAYFCASSPSGETIYGYTFGSGTRLTVV.

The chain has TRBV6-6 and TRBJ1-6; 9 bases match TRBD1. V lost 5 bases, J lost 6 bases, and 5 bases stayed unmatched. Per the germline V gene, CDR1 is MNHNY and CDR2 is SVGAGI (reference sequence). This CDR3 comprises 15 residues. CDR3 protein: CASSLGQGGNSPLHF. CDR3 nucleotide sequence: TGTGCCAGCAGTCTGGGACAGGGAGGTAATTCACCCCTCCACTTT.

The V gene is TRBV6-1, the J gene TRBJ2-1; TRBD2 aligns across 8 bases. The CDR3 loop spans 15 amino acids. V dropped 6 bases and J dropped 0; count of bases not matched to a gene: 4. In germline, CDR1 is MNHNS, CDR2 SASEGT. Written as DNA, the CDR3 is TGTGCCAGCAGCATCGGGAGGGGCTCCTACAATGAGCAGTTCTTC. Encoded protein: CASSIGRGSYNEQFF.

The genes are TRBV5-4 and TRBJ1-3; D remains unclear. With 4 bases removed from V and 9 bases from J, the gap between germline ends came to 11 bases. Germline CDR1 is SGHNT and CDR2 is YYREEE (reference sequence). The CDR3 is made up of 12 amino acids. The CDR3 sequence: CASSRPGSTIYF. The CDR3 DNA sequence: TGTGCCAGCAGCCGACCGGGGAGCACCATATATTTT.

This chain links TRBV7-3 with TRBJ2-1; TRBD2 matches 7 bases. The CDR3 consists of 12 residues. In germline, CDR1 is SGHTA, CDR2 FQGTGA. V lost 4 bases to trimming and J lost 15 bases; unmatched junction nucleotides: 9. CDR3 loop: CASSSSGRTRFF. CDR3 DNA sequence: TGTGCCAGCAGCTCATCGGGACGGACTAGGTTCTTC.

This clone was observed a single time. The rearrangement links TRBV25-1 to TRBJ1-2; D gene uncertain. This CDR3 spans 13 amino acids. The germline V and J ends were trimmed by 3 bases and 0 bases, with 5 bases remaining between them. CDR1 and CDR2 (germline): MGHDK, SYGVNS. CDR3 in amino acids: CASSERTNYGYTF. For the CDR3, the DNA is TGTGCCAGCAGTGAGAGGACTAACTATGGCTACACCTTC.

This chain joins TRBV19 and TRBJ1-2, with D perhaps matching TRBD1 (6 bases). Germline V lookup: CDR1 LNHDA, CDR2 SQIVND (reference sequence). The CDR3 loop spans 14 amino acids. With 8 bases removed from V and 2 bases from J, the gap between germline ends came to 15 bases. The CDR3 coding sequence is TGTGCCAGTCGCGGAACAGGGATCAACTATGGCTACACCTTC. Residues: CASRGTGINYGYTF. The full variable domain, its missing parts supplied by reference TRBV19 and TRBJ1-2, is DGGITQSPKYLFRKEGQNVTLSCEQNLNHDAMYWYRQDPGQGLRLIYYSQIVNDFQKGDIAEGYSVSREKKESFPLTVTSAQKNPTAFYLCASRGTGINYGYTFGSGTRLTVV.

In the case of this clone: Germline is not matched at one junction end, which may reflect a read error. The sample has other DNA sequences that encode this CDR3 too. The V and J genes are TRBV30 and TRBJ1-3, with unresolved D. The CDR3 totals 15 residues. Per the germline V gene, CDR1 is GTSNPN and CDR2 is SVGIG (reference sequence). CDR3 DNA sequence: TGTGCCTGGAGTGTGGGAGGGCATCCTGGAAACACTATATATTTT. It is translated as CAWSVGGHPGNTIYF.

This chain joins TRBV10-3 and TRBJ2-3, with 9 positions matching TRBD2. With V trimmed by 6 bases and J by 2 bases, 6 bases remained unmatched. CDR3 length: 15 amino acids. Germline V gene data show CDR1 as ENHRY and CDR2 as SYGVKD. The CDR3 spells CAISRLAGDTDTQYF. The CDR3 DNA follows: TGTGCCATCAGCAGATTAGCGGGAGACACAGATACGCAGTATTTT.

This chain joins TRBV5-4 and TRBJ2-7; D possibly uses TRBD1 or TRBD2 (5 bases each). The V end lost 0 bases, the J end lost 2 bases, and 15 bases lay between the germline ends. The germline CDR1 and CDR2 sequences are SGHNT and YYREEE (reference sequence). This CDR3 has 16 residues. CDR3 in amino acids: CASSLGGGLNAYEQYF. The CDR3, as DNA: TGTGCCAGCAGCTTGGGGGGCGGGCTAAACGCCTACGAGCAGTACTTC.

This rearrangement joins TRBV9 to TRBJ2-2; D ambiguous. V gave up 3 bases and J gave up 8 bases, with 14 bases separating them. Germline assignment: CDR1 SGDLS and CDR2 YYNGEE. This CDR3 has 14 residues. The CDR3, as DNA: TGTGCCAGCAGCGCGACCCACGTTATAGGGGAGCTGTTTTTT. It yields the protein CASSATHVIGELFF.

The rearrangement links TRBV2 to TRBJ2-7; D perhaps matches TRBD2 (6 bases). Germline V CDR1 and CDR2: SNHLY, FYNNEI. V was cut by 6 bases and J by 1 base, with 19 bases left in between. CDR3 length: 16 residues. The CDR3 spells CASRAGREARSYEQYF. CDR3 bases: TGTGCCAGCAGAGCCGGTAGGGAGGCCAGATCCTACGAGCAGTACTTC.

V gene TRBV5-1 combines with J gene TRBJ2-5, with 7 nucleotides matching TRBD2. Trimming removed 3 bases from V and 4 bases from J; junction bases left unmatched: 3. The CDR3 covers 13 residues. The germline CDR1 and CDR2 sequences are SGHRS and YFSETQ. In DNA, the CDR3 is TGCGCCAGCAGCTCCAGCGGGGTAGAGACCCAGTACTTC. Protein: CASSSSGVETQYF.

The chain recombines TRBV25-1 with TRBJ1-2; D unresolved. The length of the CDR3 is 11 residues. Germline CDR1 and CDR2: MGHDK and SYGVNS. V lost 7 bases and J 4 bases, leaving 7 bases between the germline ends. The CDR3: CASNGAYGYTF. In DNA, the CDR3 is TGTGCCAGCAATGGTGCCTATGGCTACACCTTC.

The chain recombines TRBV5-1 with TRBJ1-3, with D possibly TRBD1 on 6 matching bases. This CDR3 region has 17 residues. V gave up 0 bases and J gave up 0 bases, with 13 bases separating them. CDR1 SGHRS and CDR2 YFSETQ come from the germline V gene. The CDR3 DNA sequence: TGCGCCAGCAGCTTGGATCAGGGGCCTTCCTCTGGAAACACCATATATTTT. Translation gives CASSLDQGPSSGNTIYF.

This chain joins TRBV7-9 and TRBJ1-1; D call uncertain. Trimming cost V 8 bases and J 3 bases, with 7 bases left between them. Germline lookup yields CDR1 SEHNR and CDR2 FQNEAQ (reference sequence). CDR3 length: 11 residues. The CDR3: CASVQDTEAFF. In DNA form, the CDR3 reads TGTGCCAGCGTACAAGACACTGAAGCTTTCTTT.